This T cell receptor (beta chain) was observed in a study of human T cells and chemical hapten exposure. Study-level information: Patients received weekly diphenylcyclopropenone doses to the scalp throughout the roughly 24-week study. Yields of TCR per sample differed, chiefly owing to small differences in pooled library volume.

TCRdb reprocessed the RACE reads with MiXCR, giving one entry per CDR3 protein. Among over 150,000 distinct CDR3 sequences listed, 25% to 30% were seen once. The V and J ends lost 4 bases and 4 bases respectively, with 16 bases between them. This CDR3 is built from 14 residues. The germline gives CDR1 SQVTM, CDR2 ANQGSEA. Overall study results and limits: Among expanded TCRs, significantly more large CDR3 similarity clusters formed than among controls.

As for time point: patch test 3, about 24 weeks after DPC sensitization. As for treatment: therapeutic diphenylcyclopropenone sensitization with weekly scalp DPC. Ten or more counts support this clonotype. The antigen remains unidentified. This clonotype was sampled from a woman younger than 35 with alopecia areata. Some clones in this sample may be carry-over from other donors' samples. The sequencing used whole blood, collected in connection with sensitization to the hapten diphenylcyclopropenone (DPC). The chain combines TRBV29-1 with TRBJ1-1; no reliable D call. CDR3 loop: CSVGLIGRVTEAFF. CDR3 in DNA: TGCAGCGTTGGCTTAATAGGGAGGGTCACTGAAGCTTTCTTT.